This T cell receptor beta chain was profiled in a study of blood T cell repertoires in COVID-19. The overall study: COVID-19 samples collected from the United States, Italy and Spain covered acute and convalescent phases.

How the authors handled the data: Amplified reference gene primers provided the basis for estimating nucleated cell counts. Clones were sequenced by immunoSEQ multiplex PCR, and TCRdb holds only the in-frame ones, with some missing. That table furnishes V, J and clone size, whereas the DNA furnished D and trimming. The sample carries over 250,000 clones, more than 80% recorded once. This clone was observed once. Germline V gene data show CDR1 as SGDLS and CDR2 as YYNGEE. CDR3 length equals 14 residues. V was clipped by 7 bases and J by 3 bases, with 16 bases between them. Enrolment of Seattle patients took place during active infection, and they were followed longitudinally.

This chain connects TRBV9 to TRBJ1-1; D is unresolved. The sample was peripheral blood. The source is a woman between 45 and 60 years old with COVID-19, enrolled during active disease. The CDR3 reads CASSLGGEHTEAFF. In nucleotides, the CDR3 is TGTGCCAGCTCCCTAGGCGGGGAGCACACTGAAGCTTTCTTT.